The clone carrying this T cell receptor beta chain was seen a single time. The antigen remains undetermined. Trimming left V 0 bases short and J 6 bases short, with 11 bases between. CDR1 is MGHDK and CDR2 is SYGVNS in the germline V gene. This CDR3 has 14 residues. The PCR employed 60 Vbeta primers together with 13 Jbeta primers. This table comes from immunoSEQ multiplex PCR, and its TCRdb copy is limited to in-frame clones, with some not included. The sample carries over 150,000 clones, 60% to 80% recorded once. The entry originates in a study of cytomegalovirus exposure and HLA in healthy donors. About the study: About 80 million unique TCRs from HLA-typed donors made up an early data release.

General observations from the study: The CMV antigen specificity of a few CMV-associated chains was confirmed through in vitro analysis. The authors excluded some V segments, including TRBV6-2 and TRBV6-3, as indistinguishable. Sequences of the TCR beta chain were said to predict the HLA-A and HLA-B alleles of most subjects accurately.

The TCR was taken from a man in his fifties or sixties in good health and CMV-seropositive. The rearrangement joins TRBV25-1 to TRBJ1-2; a possible D gene is TRBD1 (5 bases). What was sequenced was PBMCs. The CDR3 region has the DNA TGTGCCAGCAGTGAATATTTGGGGCGCGATGGCTACACCTTC. This gives the protein CASSEYLGRDGYTF.